One and the same sample provided the 11 T cell receptor beta chains below, sequenced in a study of T cell responses to AZD1222 COVID-19 vaccine. The protocol was immunoSEQ multiplex PCR, while the TCRdb copy is restricted to in-frame clones and leaves out a portion. The sample records 65,000 to 85,000 clones, roughly 80% being singletons. Here the sequenced sample was peripheral blood, taken 28 days after the second AZD1222 dose. The source is an adult who received the AZD1222 COVID-19 vaccine.

This clone is a singleton in its sample. The genes are TRBV7-2 and TRBJ2-5, with 7 bases identical to TRBD1. The J segment lost 4 bases and the V segment lost 5 bases, leaving 10 bases of the junction unmatched. This CDR3 region has 15 residues. Germline values: CDR1 SGHTA, CDR2 FQGNSA. CDR3 coding DNA: TGTGCCAGCAGCCTAGGCAGGGGGTTGGTAGAGACCCAGTACTTC. Protein: CASSLGRGLVETQYF. Using reference TRBV7-2 and TRBJ2-5 for the parts outside the CDR3, the full variable domain is GAGVSQSPSNKVTEKGKDVELRCDPISGHTALYWYRQSLGQGLEFLIYFQGNSAPDKSGLPSDRFSAERTGGSVSTLTIQRTQQEDSAVYLCASSLGRGLVETQYFGPGTRLLVL.

The genes are TRBV7-9 and TRBJ1-6, with 12 bases lining up with TRBD1. CDR1 and CDR2 from the germline V gene are SEHNR and FQNEAQ (reference sequence). V lost 1 base to trimming and J lost 6 bases; unmatched junction nucleotides: 10. This CDR3 spans 19 amino acids. The CDR3 region is CASSLGGTGGSIGNSPLHF. The DNA for the CDR3 is TGTGCCAGCAGCTTAGGAGGGACAGGGGGCTCCATCGGTAATTCACCCCTCCACTTT.

Here the CDR3 reads CASSLVGRPYEQYF. The CDR3 DNA sequence: TGTGCCAGCAGCTTAGTAGGACGGCCCTACGAGCAGTACTTC. The genes are TRBV7-9 and TRBJ2-7; the D is unclear. This CDR3 region has 14 residues. V lost 1 base and J lost 2, with 9 bases in between. Per germline, CDR1 SEHNR and CDR2 FQNEAQ (reference sequence).

The rearrangement uses TRBV6-6 and TRBJ2-1; possibly TRBD2 for D (6 bases). V lost 5 bases to trimming and J lost 5 bases, with 16 bases between them. This CDR3 contains 15 residues. Germline assignment: CDR1 MNHNY and CDR2 SVGAGI (reference sequence). The CDR3: CASSPGLGGDNEQFF. DNA of the CDR3: TGTGCCAGCAGTCCCGGACTGGGGGGTGACAATGAGCAGTTCTTC.

This chain uses TRBV4-1 with TRBJ2-3; D uncertain. Germline CDR1 is MGHRA and CDR2 is YSYEKL. V lost 4 bases, J lost 0 bases, and 11 bases lay in between. This CDR3 has 15 amino acids. The CDR3 is CASSLRASSTDTQYF. In DNA form, the CDR3 reads TGCGCCAGCAGCCTAAGAGCGTCTAGCACAGATACGCAGTATTTT.

The V gene is TRBV28, the J gene TRBJ2-7; TRBD1 is a possible D gene (5 bases). Germline CDR1 MDHEN, CDR2 SYDVKM. V dropped 2 bases and J dropped 1 base, with 6 bases sitting between them. This CDR3 contains 13 residues. CDR3 loop: CASSLPGSYEQYF. The CDR3, as DNA: TGTGCCAGCAGTTTACCAGGGTCCTACGAGCAGTACTTC.

The chain uses TRBV5-1 and TRBJ2-1, with 8 bases identical to TRBD1. J was trimmed by 4 bases and V by 4 bases; bases with no gene match: 4. CDR1 and CDR2 (germline): SGHRS, YFSETQ. The CDR3 contains 14 residues. CDR3 region: CASSMGQEYNEQFF. DNA for the CDR3: TGCGCCAGCAGCATGGGACAGGAGTACAATGAGCAGTTCTTC.

The rearrangement links TRBV19 to TRBJ1-1; D perhaps matches TRBD1 (5 bases). Germline loops: CDR1 LNHDA, CDR2 SQIVND (reference sequence). Trimming stripped 5 bases from V and 1 base from J, with 14 bases between. The CDR3 runs 15 residues. The CDR3 region has the DNA TGTGCCAGTAGTTCCCAGGGCACCTGGAACACTGAAGCTTTCTTT. Translation: CASSSQGTWNTEAFF.

V gene TRBV14 combines with J gene TRBJ1-4; D might be TRBD1 (5 bases). The ends were cut back, 4 bases at V and 3 bases at J, with 21 bases in the middle. The CDR3 has 18 amino acids. CDR1 and CDR2 from the germline V gene are SGHDN and FVKESK. The CDR3: CASSLSLNGAWANEKLFF. CDR3 DNA: TGTGCCAGCAGCCTGAGCCTCAACGGGGCGTGGGCTAATGAAAAACTGTTTTTT.

The chain uses TRBV4-2 and TRBJ1-6, with no clear D. CDR1 and CDR2 from the germline V gene are LGHNA and YNFKEQ. The CDR3 is made up of 16 amino acids. Trimming took off 1 base at V and 7 bases at J, with 14 bases between the two ends. The CDR3 region is CASSQGPVSSNSPLHF. For the CDR3, the DNA is TGTGCCAGCAGCCAAGGCCCGGTCAGTTCAAATTCACCCCTCCACTTT.

V gene TRBV11-3 combines with J gene TRBJ2-7; tentatively, D is TRBD1 or TRBD2 (5 bases each). The CDR3 loop spans 15 amino acids. The ends were cut back, 1 base at V and 5 bases at J, with 15 bases in the middle. CDR1 SGHNT and CDR2 YENEEA come from the germline V gene. The CDR3 loop is CASSLGGATPDEQYF. CDR3 coding DNA: TGTGCCAGCAGCTTAGGAGGGGCGACTCCTGACGAGCAGTACTTC.